This T cell receptor (beta chain) emerged from a study of blood T cell repertoires in COVID-19. The method was immunoSEQ multiplex PCR; TCRdb's version includes in-frame clones alone and lacks a portion of them. The sample includes roughly 95,000 clones, around 80% of them seen just once. This CDR3 has 16 amino acids. The V gene end was trimmed by 3 bases and the J gene end by 4 bases; junction bases not matched to a gene: 4. Germline V gene data show CDR1 as PRHDT and CDR2 as FYEKMQ (reference sequence). The chain recombines TRBV13 with TRBJ2-1; 12 bases agree with TRBD2. Sequencing was done on a sample of peripheral blood. The receptor comes from a human donor in a cohort sampled during active COVID-19. The CDR3 here is CASSFRTSGDYNEQFF. The CDR3 DNA is TGTGCCAGCAGCTTTAGGACTAGCGGGGATTACAATGAGCAGTTCTTC. The full variable domain, in which reference TRBV13 and TRBJ2-1 provide the parts outside the CDR3, is AAGVIQSPRHLIKEKRETATLKCYPIPRHDTVYWYQQGPGQDPQFLISFYEKMQSDKGSIPDRFSAQQFSDYHSELNMSSLELGDSALYFCASSFRTSGDYNEQFFGPGTRLTVL.